Each of the 32 T cell receptor beta chains below was sequenced from the same sample in a study of blood T cell repertoires in COVID-19. The repertoire was sequenced with immunoSEQ multiplex PCR; TCRdb's copy has only in-frame clones and lacks some. The table records some 250,000 clones, roughly 89% of them present only once. Sequencing used PBMCs or T cells enriched from blood (not recorded which). Every receptor here comes from a man aged 40-55 years who had recovered from COVID-19.

V and J are TRBV4-3 and TRBJ2-3; D gene unclear. With 0 bases removed from V and 3 bases from J, the gap between germline ends came to 10 bases. Germline CDR1 and CDR2: LGHNA and YSLEER. This CDR3 has 15 amino acids. The CDR3 nucleotides read TGCGCCAGCAGCCAAGACTGGGCAGGAACAGATACGCAGTATTTT. Its translation: CASSQDWAGTDTQYF.

The chain recombines TRBV2 with TRBJ2-1; TRBD2 agrees at 11 bases. Trimming at V came to 3 bases and at J to 4 bases, leaving 11 bases not matched to a gene. CDR1 is SNHLY and CDR2 is FYNNEI in the germline V gene. The CDR3 covers 18 residues. The CDR3 coding sequence is TGTGCCAGCAGTGATGAGTCTAGCGGGGGGACCCCATACAATGAGCAGTTCTTC. Protein: CASSDESSGGTPYNEQFF.

As to this clone: Other DNA sequences in this sample translate to the same CDR3. The chain is built from TRBV7-9 and TRBJ1-2; D may be TRBD1 (6 bases). The CDR3 contains 13 residues. The V end lost 1 base, the J end lost 8 bases, and 11 bases lay between the germline ends. Germline CDR1 and CDR2: SEHNR and FQNEAQ (reference sequence). As DNA, the CDR3 is TGTGCCAGCAGCTTAGGTCAGGGGAGCGGCTACACCTTC. Amino acid sequence: CASSLGQGSGYTF.

J is TRBJ2-2 and V is TRBV30; possibly TRBD1 for D (6 bases). CDR3 length equals 14 residues. V was pared by 2 bases and J by 3 bases, with 10 bases between. Per the germline V gene, CDR1 is GTSNPN and CDR2 is SVGIG (reference sequence). The CDR3 sequence: CAWSWGRDTGELFF. The CDR3 region has the DNA TGTGCCTGGAGTTGGGGGCGCGACACCGGGGAGCTGTTTTTT. Together with reference TRBV30 and TRBJ2-2, the CDR3 gives the full variable domain: SQTIHQWPATLVQPVGSPLSLECTVEGTSNPNLYWYRQAAGRGLQLLFYSVGIGQISSEVPQNLSASRPQDRQFILSSKKLLLSDSGFYLCAWSWGRDTGELFFGEGSRLTVL.

V is TRBV6-5 and J is TRBJ1-1, with D tentatively TRBD1 (5 bases). Germline CDR1 and CDR2: MNHEY and SVGAGI. This CDR3 contains 15 residues. Trimming cost V 1 base and J 1 base, with 10 bases left between them. The CDR3 bases are TGTGCCAGCAGTTACTTTGGAACAGGGAACACTGAAGCTTTCTTT. It specifies CASSYFGTGNTEAFF.

The chain recombines TRBV7-8 with TRBJ1-5; unclear D gene. This CDR3 is 15 amino acids long. V gave up 1 base and J gave up 5 bases, with 12 bases separating them. Per the germline V gene, CDR1 is SGHVS and CDR2 is FQNEAQ. The CDR3 sequence is CASSLGAGEDQPQHF. The CDR3 nucleotides read TGTGCCAGCAGCTTAGGTGCCGGCGAGGATCAGCCCCAGCATTTT.

The chain couples TRBV5-1 to TRBJ2-5; tentatively, D is TRBD2 (6 bases). This CDR3 comprises 14 residues. Germline V lookup: CDR1 SGHRS, CDR2 YFSETQ. The germline V and J ends were trimmed by 1 base and 0 bases, with 7 bases remaining between them. The CDR3 DNA is TGCGCCAGCAGCTTGCGGGGGAACCAAGAGACCCAGTACTTC. Translation: CASSLRGNQETQYF.

This chain joins TRBV19 and TRBJ2-7; D is perhaps TRBD1 (5 bases). The CDR3 length is 14 residues. Looked up from germline, CDR1 is LNHDA and CDR2 is SQIVND (reference sequence). Deletions cut 5 bases from V and 0 bases from J, with 11 bases between. The CDR3 nucleotides are TGTGCCAGTAGTTTTACAGGTTTCTCCTACGAGCAGTACTTC. This encodes CASSFTGFSYEQYF.

The J gene is TRBJ2-2, the V gene TRBV6-4; D is perhaps TRBD2 (7 bases). V lost 0 bases to trimming and J lost 3 bases, with 11 bases between them. The CDR3 totals 16 residues. Per the germline V gene, CDR1 is MRHNA and CDR2 is SNTAGT. The CDR3 nucleotides are TGTGCCAGCAGTGACTCGGGGGGGCTTTACACCGGGGAGCTGTTTTTT. Amino acids: CASSDSGGLYTGELFF.

The rearrangement joins TRBV7-8 to TRBJ1-1, with 8 bases that match TRBD1. This CDR3 spans 15 amino acids. J was trimmed by 5 bases and V by 4 bases; bases with no gene match: 9. Germline CDR1 SGHVS, CDR2 FQNEAQ. CDR3 in DNA: TGTGCCAGCAGCTCGAAGACAGGGGCGGTAACTGAAGCTTTCTTT. Translation gives CASSSKTGAVTEAFF.

This clone was recorded only once. J is TRBJ1-1 and V is TRBV29-1; D may be TRBD1 (6 bases). CDR1 SQVTM and CDR2 ANQGSEA come from the germline V gene. The germline V and J ends were trimmed by 3 bases and 1 base, with 12 bases remaining between them. This CDR3 has 14 amino acids. The CDR3 loop reads CSVEGGRGNTEAFF. The DNA for the CDR3 is TGCAGCGTTGAGGGCGGCAGGGGGAACACTGAAGCTTTCTTT.

This chain connects TRBV7-6 to TRBJ1-2; 12 bases are shared with TRBD1. CDR1 SGHVS and CDR2 FNYEAQ come from the germline V gene. CDR3 length: 16 residues. The ends lost 5 bases at V and 6 bases at J; junction bases unmatched: 10. The CDR3 loop is CASSPTLGQGADGYTF. The CDR3 region has the DNA TGTGCCAGCAGCCCAACCCTGGGACAGGGGGCGGATGGCTACACCTTC.

The chain combines TRBV2 with TRBJ2-6; D may be TRBD2 (6 bases). CDR3 size: 16 residues. Germline-derived CDR1 and CDR2 are SNHLY and FYNNEI. The ends were cut back, 7 bases at V and 0 bases at J, with 13 bases in the middle. The CDR3 loop is CASMRDHFSGANVLTF. CDR3 nucleotide sequence: TGTGCCAGCATGCGGGACCATTTCTCTGGGGCCAACGTCCTGACTTTC.

This chain links TRBV28 with TRBJ1-1, with TRBD1 matching over 8 bases. The CDR3 length is 16 residues. CDR1 is MDHEN, CDR2 SYDVKM, per germline. V shed 6 bases and J 2 bases; nucleotides not matched to a gene: 11. The CDR3 DNA sequence: TGTGCCAGCAGAACCTACTGGACAGGGCGAAACACTGAAGCTTTCTTT. This gives the protein CASRTYWTGRNTEAFF.

This chain connects TRBV6-1 to TRBJ1-1, with D unclear. Germline CDR1 MNHNS, CDR2 SASEGT. The CDR3 loop spans 13 amino acids. Trimming cost V 1 base and J 1 base, with 4 bases left between them. The CDR3 is CASSEDGNTEAFF. The CDR3 DNA is TGTGCCAGCAGTGAAGACGGGAACACTGAAGCTTTCTTT.

The chain combines TRBV4-3 with TRBJ2-2; perhaps TRBD2 as D (6 bases). Trimming pared 1 base from V and 6 bases from J, leaving 18 bases between. CDR1 and CDR2 from the germline V gene are LGHNA and YSLEER. CDR3 length: 17 amino acids. The CDR3 DNA reads TGCGCCAGCAGCCAAGCGGCCGGGGGAGACGGTGCCGGGGAGCTGTTTTTT. Translation: CASSQAAGGDGAGELFF.

The rearrangement joins TRBV7-8 to TRBJ2-2, with 7 bases fitting TRBD1. The V gene's germline CDR1 is SGHVS and CDR2 FQNEAQ. This CDR3 is built from 15 residues. J was trimmed by 4 bases and V by 3 bases; bases with no gene match: 5. The CDR3 protein is CASSLRRGLTGELFF. Written as DNA, the CDR3 is TGTGCCAGCAGCTTGAGAAGGGGGCTCACCGGGGAGCTGTTTTTT.

CDR3 loop: CASSDSVRRGNEQYF. The DNA for the CDR3 is TGTGCCAGCAGCGACAGTGTCCGCCGTGGTAACGAGCAGTACTTC. The chain combines TRBV5-4 with TRBJ2-7, with TRBD1 as a possible D gene (5 bases). The germline V gene encodes CDR1 SGHNT and CDR2 YYREEE (reference sequence). This CDR3 region has 15 residues. With 4 bases removed from V and 5 bases from J, the gap between germline ends came to 19 bases.

This chain uses TRBV19 with TRBJ2-1; 10 bases fit TRBD2. The V gene end was trimmed by 2 bases and the J gene end by 6 bases; junction bases not matched to a gene: 7. Germline V CDR1 and CDR2: LNHDA, SQIVND (reference sequence). The CDR3 runs to 16 residues. In DNA, the CDR3 is TGTGCCAGTAGTATAAGTTGGCTAGCGGGGGTCAATGAGCAGTTCTTC. It codes for CASSISWLAGVNEQFF.

The chain is built from TRBV28 and TRBJ2-7; 7 bases are shared with TRBD2. The CDR3 consists of 15 residues. Germline lookup yields CDR1 MDHEN and CDR2 SYDVKM. J lost 3 bases, V lost 4 bases, and 9 bases had no gene match. The DNA for the CDR3 is TGTGCCAGCAGTTATTCGACTAGCAGTCACTACGAGCAGTACTTC. This codes for CASSYSTSSHYEQYF.

V is TRBV7-3 and J is TRBJ1-6; possible D gene TRBD1, 6 bases. Germline V lookup: CDR1 SGHTA, CDR2 FQGTGA. CDR3 length equals 15 residues. Trimming pared 2 bases from V and 6 bases from J, leaving 11 bases between. The CDR3 sequence is CASSLQTGINSPLHF. The DNA of the CDR3 is TGTGCCAGCAGCTTACAGACAGGAATTAATTCACCCCTCCACTTT. The full variable domain, its missing parts supplied by reference TRBV7-3 and TRBJ1-6, is GAGVSQTPSNKVTEKGKYVELRCDPISGHTALYWYRQSLGQGPEFLIYFQGTGAADDSGLPNDRFFAVRPEGSVSTLKIQRTERGDSAVYLCASSLQTGINSPLHFGNGTRLTVT.

This chain links TRBV18 with TRBJ2-7; 9 bases fit TRBD1. The CDR3 loop spans 15 amino acids. Germline CDR1 reads KGHSH; CDR2 reads LQKENI. V was clipped by 3 bases and J by 3 bases; unmatched bases: 6. The CDR3 loop is CASSPLDRGYYEQYF. The CDR3 nucleotides are TGTGCCAGCTCACCCTTGGACAGGGGATACTACGAGCAGTACTTC.

The chain employs TRBV12-3 or TRBV12-4 and TRBJ2-1; D unclear. This CDR3 contains 12 residues. V was shortened by 7 bases and J by 11 bases, with 15 bases between the two germline ends. CDR3 sequence (DNA): TGTGCCAGCACCTCGGCGGAGAAAAAGCAGTTCTTC. Amino acid sequence: CASTSAEKKQFF.

The rearrangement joins TRBV7-3 to TRBJ2-1; TRBD2 aligns across 9 bases. The CDR3 spans 15 residues. Germline-derived CDR1 and CDR2 are SGHTA and FQGTGA. Trimming cost V 2 bases and J 6 bases; bases outside gene matches: 5. This CDR3 is CASSLASGIVNEQFF. The DNA for the CDR3 is TGTGCCAGCAGCTTAGCTAGCGGGATAGTCAATGAGCAGTTCTTC.

The V gene is TRBV9, the J gene TRBJ1-6; 7 positions agree with TRBD1. V dropped 6 bases and J dropped 1; count of bases not matched to a gene: 4. CDR1 is SGDLS, CDR2 YYNGEE, per germline. The length of the CDR3 is 15 residues. The CDR3 loop reads CASTETGSYNSPLHF. As DNA, the CDR3 is TGTGCCAGCACTGAGACAGGGTCCTATAATTCACCCCTCCACTTT. Supplemented by reference TRBV9 and TRBJ1-6, the full variable domain reads DSGVTQTPKHLITATGQRVTLRCSPRSGDLSVYWYQQSLDQGLQFLIQYYNGEERAKGNILERFSAQQFPDLHSELNLSSLELGDSALYFCASTETGSYNSPLHFGNGTRLTVT.

This chain uses TRBV29-1 with TRBJ1-4; possible D gene TRBD1, 5 bases. This CDR3 is 15 amino acids long. V dropped 8 bases and J dropped 7 bases, with 23 bases sitting between them. Germline CDR1 SQVTM, CDR2 ANQGSEA. CDR3 sequence reads: CSTNPPGSIGEKLFF. The CDR3 DNA follows: TGCAGCACAAATCCCCCAGGGTCTATCGGTGAAAAACTGTTTTTT.

The chain uses TRBV5-1 and TRBJ1-1, with TRBD1 as a possible D gene (5 bases). The CDR3 is made up of 13 amino acids. Trimming shortened V by 4 bases and J by 2 bases, and 9 bases separated the two germline ends. The germline CDR1 and CDR2 sequences are SGHRS and YFSETQ. CDR3 residues: CASSVTGNTEAFF. The CDR3 coding sequence is TGCGCCAGCAGCGTCACAGGTAACACTGAAGCTTTCTTT. The entire variable domain, with the rest obtained from reference TRBV5-1 and TRBJ1-1, is as follows: KAGVTQTPRYLIKTRGQQVTLSCSPISGHRSVSWYQQTPGQGLQFLFEYFSETQRNKGNFPGRFSGRQFSNSRSEMNVSTLELGDSALYLCASSVTGNTEAFFGQGTRLTVV.

The chain is built from TRBV3-1 (or the pseudogene TRBV3-2) and TRBJ2-7; D is perhaps TRBD1 (6 bases). CDR1 is LGHDT and CDR2 is YNNKEL in the germline V gene (reference sequence). V lost 4 bases, J lost 0 bases, and 10 bases lay in between. The CDR3 consists of 14 residues. Written as DNA, the CDR3 is TGTGCCAGCAGCCCGACAGGTTTCTCCTACGAGCAGTACTTC. This sequence encodes CASSPTGFSYEQYF.

J is TRBJ2-1 and V is TRBV15; TRBD1 agrees at 7 bases. This CDR3 is built from 17 residues. Looked up from germline, CDR1 is LNHNV and CDR2 is YYDKDF (reference sequence). Losses at the gene ends were 3 bases for V and 3 bases for J; bases not matched to a gene: 11. CDR3 amino acids: CATSSGAPGQNYNEQFF. The CDR3 DNA is TGTGCCACCAGCAGTGGTGCCCCGGGACAGAACTACAATGAGCAGTTCTTC.

The chain is built from TRBV5-1 and TRBJ1-4; 9 bases are a match to TRBD1. Trimming cost V 4 bases and J 4 bases; bases outside gene matches: 2. The length of the CDR3 is 14 residues. Germline V gene lookup returns CDR1 SGHRS and CDR2 YFSETQ. This CDR3 is CASSGTGSNEKLFF. In DNA, the CDR3 is TGCGCCAGCAGCGGGACAGGGAGTAATGAAAAACTGTTTTTT.

Worth noting for this clone: The identical CDR3 is also encoded by other nucleotide sequences in the sample. The rearrangement links TRBV11-2 to TRBJ1-1; the D is unclear. The CDR3 runs to 13 residues. V lost 1 base, J lost 1 base, and 4 bases lay in between. Germline CDR1 SGHAT, CDR2 FQNNGV. CDR3 amino acids: CASSLGANTEAFF. In DNA form, the CDR3 reads TGTGCCAGCAGCTTAGGGGCGAACACTGAAGCTTTCTTT.

This chain joins TRBV18 and TRBJ2-7, with D perhaps TRBD2 (6 bases). Trimming pared 4 bases from V and 3 bases from J, leaving 10 bases between. Looked up from germline, CDR1 is KGHSH and CDR2 is LQKENI. The CDR3 sequence is 13 residues long. The CDR3 sequence is CASSRGAHYEQYF. In DNA, the CDR3 is TGTGCCAGCTCACGCGGGGCCCACTACGAGCAGTACTTC.